The T cell receptor (beta chain) under discussion was sequenced for a study of T cell changes during pregnancy in multiple sclerosis. The CDR3 totals 15 residues. From germline, CDR1 is LNHDA and CDR2 SQIVND (reference sequence). V shed 11 bases, J shed 6 bases, and the junction held 12 bases outside the gene matches. Clones were read by immunoSEQ multiplex PCR, and TCRdb kept only the in-frame ones, dropping some. The data contain around 33,000 clones, under 95% of them singletons. V gene TRBV19 combines with J gene TRBJ2-2, with 10 positions matching TRBD2. The starting material was peripheral blood, obtained in the third trimester of pregnancy. This TCR was sampled from a female donor in good health, enrolled as a control in a pregnancy study. DNA of the CDR3: TGTGCCTCTCTCCTGAGCGGGGGGGCGTCCGGGGAGCTGTTTTTT. As protein: CASLLSGGASGELFF.